The rows below give T cell receptor beta chains drawn from one sample of a study of immune characterization of retroperitoneal liposarcoma. TCRdb re-derived calls from the PCR reads in MiXCR, one entry per CDR3 protein. In the table there are approximately 11,000 distinct CDR3 sequences, approximately 46% of which are singletons. Source material: tumor tissue. All receptors derive from a female donor with retroperitoneal liposarcoma. The CDR3 runs from the conserved cysteine through the conserved F or W. The D gene is left open where the match is weak. Size values are once, few and many counts, or a class for expanded clones, and some rows have none.

j_call	clone_size	v_call	d_call	cdr3_aa	cdr3_nt
TRBJ2-1	few	TRBV7-2	TRBD1	CASTKGTVYNEQFF	TGTGCCAGCACAAAAGGGACAGTCTACAATGAGCAGTTCTTC
TRBJ2-7	NA	TRBV6-1	NA	CASSEPGRTYEQYF	TGTGCCAGCAGTGAACCAGGACGGACCTACGAGCAGTACTTC
TRBJ2-1	NA	TRBV27	TRBD2	CASSFSGRSYNEQFF	TGTGCCAGCAGTTTTAGCGGGAGATCTTACAATGAGCAGTTCTTC
TRBJ2-7	NA	TRBV30	TRBD1	CAWSAMDRGLNEQYF	TGTGCCTGGAGTGCCATGGACAGGGGGCTGAACGAGCAGTACTTC
TRBJ2-3	once	TRBV6-5	TRBD2	CASSYSAGGADTQYF	TGTGCCAGCAGTTACTCGGCGGGGGGGGCGGATACGCAGTATTTT
TRBJ2-3	NA	TRBV27	NA	CASSSRPPDTQYF	TGTGCCAGCAGTTCGAGACCTCCAGATACGCAGTATTTT
TRBJ2-7	NA	TRBV6-1	NA	CASSRDTNGEQYF	TGTGCCAGCAGTAGGGACACGAACGGCGAGCAGTACTTC
TRBJ2-6	few	TRBV7-9	TRBD1	CASSSRWTGGSGANVLTF	TGTGCCAGCAGCTCCAGGTGGACAGGGGGCTCTGGGGCCAACGTCCTGACTTTC
TRBJ2-1	NA	TRBV6-5	NA	CASSYSKFAIGFNEQFF	TGTGCCAGCAGTTACTCGAAGTTTGCTATAGGGTTCAATGAGCAGTTCTTC
TRBJ2-7	NA	TRBV6-5	NA	CASSEKGSSYEQYF	TGTGCCAGCAGTGAAAAGGGCAGTTCCTACGAGCAGTACTTC